The table lists the clone carrying this T cell receptor (beta chain) with a few counts. This record belongs to a study of blood T cell repertoires in COVID-19. Study context: From T cells, B-cell-depleted T cells, or PBMCs came the material, which was cDNA or gDNA.

J was trimmed by 7 bases and V by 7 bases; bases with no gene match: 11. The CDR3 sequence is 16 residues long. Germline CDR1 SNHLY, CDR2 FYNNEI. In the authors' workflow: It was from reference gene primer amplification that nucleated cell counts were estimated. Assay used: immunoSEQ multiplex PCR; TCRdb lists only in-frame clones, some missing. That table is the source of V, J and clone size, and D and trimming were worked out from the DNA. The sample lists roughly 310,000 clones, approximately 90% occurring once. Two consecutive negative NP/OP PCR tests, clearance, or resolved symptoms defined Cohort 3 recovery.

The sequence derives from a woman in her thirties or forties who had recovered from COVID-19. The sample taken for sequencing was PBMCs or T cells enriched from blood (not recorded which). The genes are TRBV2 and TRBJ2-1, with 12 bases lining up with TRBD2. The CDR3 nucleotides read TGTGCCAGCACCCAAGGGCGACTAGCGGGAGTGAATGAGCAGTTCTTC. It translates to CASTQGRLAGVNEQFF.